This entry is about one TCR beta chain. Its antigen is not identified. The data stem from a study of cytomegalovirus exposure and HLA in healthy donors. The study's findings and limits: Association of 17,000 or so TCR beta sequences with HLA alleles was found at 0.05 false discovery rate in a later analysis. Three CMV-associated chains were confirmed in vitro to be specific for CMV antigens. One variant, a missense change in DCLRE1C, was linked in a later analysis to TCR beta V- and J-gene trimming.

With 60 Vbeta and 13 Jbeta primers, the PCR was carried out. Data came from immunoSEQ multiplex PCR; TCRdb stores just in-frame clones and leaves some out. The sample contains 100,000 to 150,000 clones, 84% of which appear only once. CDR1 MNHNS and CDR2 SASEGT come from the germline V gene. CDR3 size: 16 residues. V dropped 4 bases and J dropped 2; count of bases not matched to a gene: 9. This TCR came from a woman between 18 and 30 years old in good health and CMV-seropositive. Sequencing used PBMCs. V is TRBV6-1 and J is TRBJ2-7, with 9 nucleotides matching TRBD2. The CDR3 is CASSATPAGGTYEQYF. The DNA for the CDR3 is TGTGCCAGCAGTGCCACCCCAGCGGGGGGTACCTACGAGCAGTACTTC.